There are many counts of the clone carrying this TCR beta chain. This sample was included in a study of blood T cells in healthy people across ages. With a J-beta primer mix and a sample-barcoded 5' primer, a second PCR ran about 7 to 12 cycles. Each CDR3 protein is one row after TCRdb ran MiXCR on the 5' RACE reads. Counted here are 870,000 or so distinct CDR3 sequences, more than 25% occurring once; the ten biggest clones make up roughly 17%. PBMCs, at least 7 million per sample, were isolated. The clonotype originates from a woman over 75 in good health. Sequenced: blood.

The CDR3 sequence: CATSDAPNFNEQFF. The DNA of the CDR3 is TGTGCCACCAGTGATGCCCCTAATTTCAATGAGCAGTTCTTC. The rearrangement joins TRBV24-1 to TRBJ2-1, with no clear D. CDR1 is KGHDR, CDR2 SFDVKD, per germline. The CDR3 covers 14 residues. The V end was cut by 3 bases, the J end by 6 bases, with 11 bases between.